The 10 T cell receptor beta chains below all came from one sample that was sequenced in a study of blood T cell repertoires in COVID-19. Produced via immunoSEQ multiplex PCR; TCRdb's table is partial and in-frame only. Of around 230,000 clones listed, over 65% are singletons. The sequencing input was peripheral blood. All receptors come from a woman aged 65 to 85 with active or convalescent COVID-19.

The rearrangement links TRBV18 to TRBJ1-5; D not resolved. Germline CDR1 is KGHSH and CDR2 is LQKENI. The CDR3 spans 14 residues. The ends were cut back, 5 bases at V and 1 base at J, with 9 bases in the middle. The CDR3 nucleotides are TGTGCCAGCTCAGGGTTGGGCAGCAATCAGCCCCAGCATTTT. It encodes CASSGLGSNQPQHF.

The CDR3 sequence: CASSWAFGGGNQPQHF. CDR3 sequence (DNA): TGTGCCAGCAGTTGGGCCTTTGGGGGCGGCAATCAGCCCCAGCATTTT. The J gene is TRBJ1-5, the V gene TRBV28; TRBD1 is a possible D gene (6 bases). The CDR3 is 16 residues long. Trimming took 4 bases from V and 2 from J, leaving 15 bases between them. The V gene's germline CDR1 is MDHEN and CDR2 SYDVKM.

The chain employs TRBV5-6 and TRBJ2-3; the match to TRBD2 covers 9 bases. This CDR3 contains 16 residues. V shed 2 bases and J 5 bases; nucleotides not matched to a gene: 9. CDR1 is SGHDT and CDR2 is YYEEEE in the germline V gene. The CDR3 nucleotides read TGTGCCAGCAGCTTAGGGAGCGGGGGGCAGGGAGATACGCAGTATTTT. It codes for CASSLGSGGQGDTQYF.

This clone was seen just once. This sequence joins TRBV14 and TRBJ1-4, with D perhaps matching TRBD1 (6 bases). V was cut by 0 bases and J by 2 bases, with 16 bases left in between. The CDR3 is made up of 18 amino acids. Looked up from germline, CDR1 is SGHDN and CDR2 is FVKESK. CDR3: CASSQDSGDGMTNEKLFF. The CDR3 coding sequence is TGTGCCAGCAGCCAAGATTCAGGGGACGGTATGACTAATGAAAAACTGTTTTTT.

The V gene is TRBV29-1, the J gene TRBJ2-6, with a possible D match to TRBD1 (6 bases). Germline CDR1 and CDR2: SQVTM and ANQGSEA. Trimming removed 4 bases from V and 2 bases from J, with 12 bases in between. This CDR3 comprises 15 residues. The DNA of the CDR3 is TGCAGCGTTGGCTCCAGGGGACCTGGGGCCAACGTCCTGACTTTC. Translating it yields CSVGSRGPGANVLTF.

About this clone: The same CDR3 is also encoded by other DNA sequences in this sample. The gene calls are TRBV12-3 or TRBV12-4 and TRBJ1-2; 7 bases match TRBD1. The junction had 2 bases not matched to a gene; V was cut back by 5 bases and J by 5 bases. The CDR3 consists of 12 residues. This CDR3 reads CASSQTGYGYTF. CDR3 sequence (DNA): TGTGCCAGCAGTCAGACAGGGTATGGCTACACCTTC.

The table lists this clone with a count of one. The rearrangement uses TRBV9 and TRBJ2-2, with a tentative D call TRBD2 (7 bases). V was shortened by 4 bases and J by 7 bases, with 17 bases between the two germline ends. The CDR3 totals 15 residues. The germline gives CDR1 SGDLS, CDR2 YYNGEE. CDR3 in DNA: TGTGCCAGCAGCCCACGGGGGGCAGGGATCGGGGAGCTGTTTTTT. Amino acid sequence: CASSPRGAGIGELFF.

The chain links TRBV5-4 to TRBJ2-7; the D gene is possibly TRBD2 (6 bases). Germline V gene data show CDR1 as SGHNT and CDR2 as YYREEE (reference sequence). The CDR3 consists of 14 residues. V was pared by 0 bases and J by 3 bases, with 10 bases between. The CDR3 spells CASSLDRRGYEQYF. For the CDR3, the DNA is TGTGCCAGCAGCTTGGACAGGAGGGGCTACGAGCAGTACTTC.

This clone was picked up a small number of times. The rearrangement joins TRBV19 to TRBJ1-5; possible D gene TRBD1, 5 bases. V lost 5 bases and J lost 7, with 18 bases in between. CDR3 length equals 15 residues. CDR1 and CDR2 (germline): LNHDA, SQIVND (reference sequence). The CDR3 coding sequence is TGTGCCAGTAGTCCCTCCTCAGGGCCCCCACAGCCCCAGCATTTT. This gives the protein CASSPSSGPPQPQHF.

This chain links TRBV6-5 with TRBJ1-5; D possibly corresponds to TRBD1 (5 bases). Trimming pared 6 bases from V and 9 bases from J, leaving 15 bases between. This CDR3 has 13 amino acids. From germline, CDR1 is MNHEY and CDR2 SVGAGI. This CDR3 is CASRRRGTLPQHF. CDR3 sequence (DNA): TGTGCCAGCAGAAGACGGGGGACTCTGCCCCAGCATTTT.